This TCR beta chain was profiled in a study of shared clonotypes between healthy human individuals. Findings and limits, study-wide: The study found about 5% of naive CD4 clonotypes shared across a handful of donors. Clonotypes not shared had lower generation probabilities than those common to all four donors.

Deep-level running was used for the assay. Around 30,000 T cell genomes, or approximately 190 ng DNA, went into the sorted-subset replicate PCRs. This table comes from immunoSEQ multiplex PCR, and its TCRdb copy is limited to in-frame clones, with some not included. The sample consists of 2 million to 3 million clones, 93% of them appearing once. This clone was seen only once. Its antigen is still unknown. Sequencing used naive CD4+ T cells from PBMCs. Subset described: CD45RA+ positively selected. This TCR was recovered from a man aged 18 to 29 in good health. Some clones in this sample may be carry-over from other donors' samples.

CDR3 sequence reads: CASTSRLGGANGYTF. The CDR3 coding sequence is TGTGCCAGCACATCCCGTCTGGGGGGGGCCAATGGCTACACCTTC. J is TRBJ1-2 and V is TRBV9, with D perhaps matching TRBD1 (6 bases). Germline values: CDR1 SGDLS, CDR2 YYNGEE. The CDR3 is 15 amino acids. The ends were cut back, 6 bases at V and 6 bases at J, with 21 bases in the middle.